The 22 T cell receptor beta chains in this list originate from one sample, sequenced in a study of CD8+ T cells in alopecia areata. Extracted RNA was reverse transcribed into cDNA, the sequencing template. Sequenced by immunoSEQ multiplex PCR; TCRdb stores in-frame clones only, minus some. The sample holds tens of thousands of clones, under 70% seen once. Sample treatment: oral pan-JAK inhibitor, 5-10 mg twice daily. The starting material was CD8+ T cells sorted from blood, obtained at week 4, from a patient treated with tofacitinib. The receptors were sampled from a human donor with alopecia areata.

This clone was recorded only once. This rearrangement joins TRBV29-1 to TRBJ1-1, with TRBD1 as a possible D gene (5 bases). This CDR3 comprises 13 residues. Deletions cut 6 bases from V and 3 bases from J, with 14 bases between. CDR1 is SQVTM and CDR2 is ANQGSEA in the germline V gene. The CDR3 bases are TGCAGCGTGCCCGGGGGGTTGGACACTGAAGCTTTCTTT. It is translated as CSVPGGLDTEAFF. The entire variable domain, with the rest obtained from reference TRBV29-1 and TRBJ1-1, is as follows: SAVISQKPSRDICQRGTSLTIQCQVDSQVTMMFWYRQQPGQSLTLIATANQGSEATYESGFVIDKFPISRPNLTFSTLTVSNMSPEDSSIYLCSVPGGLDTEAFFGQGTRLTVV.

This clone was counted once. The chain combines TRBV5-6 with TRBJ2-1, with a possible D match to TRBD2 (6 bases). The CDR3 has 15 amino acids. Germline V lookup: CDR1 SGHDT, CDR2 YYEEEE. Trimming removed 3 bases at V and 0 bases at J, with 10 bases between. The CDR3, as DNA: TGTGCCAGCAGCTACGGGACTTCCTCCTACAATGAGCAGTTCTTC. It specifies CASSYGTSSYNEQFF.

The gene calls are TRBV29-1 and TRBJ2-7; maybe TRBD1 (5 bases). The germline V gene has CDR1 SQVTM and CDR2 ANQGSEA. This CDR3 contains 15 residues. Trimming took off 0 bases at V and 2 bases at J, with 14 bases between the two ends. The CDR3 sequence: CSVEDSAGAAYEQYF. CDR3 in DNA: TGCAGCGTTGAAGATTCTGCTGGGGCAGCCTACGAGCAGTACTTC.

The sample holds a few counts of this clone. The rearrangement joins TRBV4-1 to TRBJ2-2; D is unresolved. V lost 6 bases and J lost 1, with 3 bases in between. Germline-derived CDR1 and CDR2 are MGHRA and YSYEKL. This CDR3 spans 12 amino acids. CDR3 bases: TGCGCCAGCAGGGAGAACACCGGGGAGCTGTTTTTT. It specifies CASRENTGELFF.

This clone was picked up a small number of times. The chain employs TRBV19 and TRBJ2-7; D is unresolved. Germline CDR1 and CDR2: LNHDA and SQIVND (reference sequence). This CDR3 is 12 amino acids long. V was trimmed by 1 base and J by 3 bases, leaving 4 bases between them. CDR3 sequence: CASSIGNYEQYF. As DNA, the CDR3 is TGTGCCAGTAGTATAGGCAACTACGAGCAGTACTTC.

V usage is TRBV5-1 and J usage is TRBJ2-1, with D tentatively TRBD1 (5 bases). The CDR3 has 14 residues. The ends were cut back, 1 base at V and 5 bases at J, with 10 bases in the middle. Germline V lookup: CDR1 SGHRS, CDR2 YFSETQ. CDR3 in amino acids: CASSLRQGDNEQFF. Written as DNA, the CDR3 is TGCGCCAGCAGCTTGAGGCAGGGTGACAATGAGCAGTTCTTC. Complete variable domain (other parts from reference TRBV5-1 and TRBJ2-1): KAGVTQTPRYLIKTRGQQVTLSCSPISGHRSVSWYQQTPGQGLQFLFEYFSETQRNKGNFPGRFSGRQFSNSRSEMNVSTLELGDSALYLCASSLRQGDNEQFFGPGTRLTVL.

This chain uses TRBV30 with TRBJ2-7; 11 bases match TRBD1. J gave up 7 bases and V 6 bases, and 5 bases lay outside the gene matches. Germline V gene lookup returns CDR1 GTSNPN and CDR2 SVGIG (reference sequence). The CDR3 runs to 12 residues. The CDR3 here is CACGQGAGEQYF. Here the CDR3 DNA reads TGTGCCTGCGGACAGGGGGCTGGGGAGCAGTACTTC.

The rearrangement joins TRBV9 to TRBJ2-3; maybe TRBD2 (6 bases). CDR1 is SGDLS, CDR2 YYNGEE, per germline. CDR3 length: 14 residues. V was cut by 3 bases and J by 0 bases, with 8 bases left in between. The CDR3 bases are TGTGCCAGCAGCGAGGGAGGTAGCACAGATACGCAGTATTTT. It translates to CASSEGGSTDTQYF.

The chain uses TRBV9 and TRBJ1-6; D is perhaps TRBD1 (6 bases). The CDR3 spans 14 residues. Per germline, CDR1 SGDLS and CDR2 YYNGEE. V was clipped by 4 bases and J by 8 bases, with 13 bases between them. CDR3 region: CASSPTGADSPLHF. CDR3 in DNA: TGTGCCAGCAGCCCGACAGGAGCCGATTCACCCCTCCACTTT.

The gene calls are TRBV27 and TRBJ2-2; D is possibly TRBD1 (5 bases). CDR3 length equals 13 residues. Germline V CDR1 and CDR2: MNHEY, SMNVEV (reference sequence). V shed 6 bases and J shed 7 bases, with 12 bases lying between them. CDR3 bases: TGTGCCAGCAGCCTGGTAGGGGACGGGGAGCTGTTTTTT. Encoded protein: CASSLVGDGELFF.

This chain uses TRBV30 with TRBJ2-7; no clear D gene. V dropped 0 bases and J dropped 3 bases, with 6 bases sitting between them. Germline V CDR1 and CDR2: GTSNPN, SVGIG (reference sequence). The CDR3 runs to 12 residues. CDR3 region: CAWSVSGYEQYF. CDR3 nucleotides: TGTGCCTGGAGTGTATCGGGCTACGAGCAGTACTTC.

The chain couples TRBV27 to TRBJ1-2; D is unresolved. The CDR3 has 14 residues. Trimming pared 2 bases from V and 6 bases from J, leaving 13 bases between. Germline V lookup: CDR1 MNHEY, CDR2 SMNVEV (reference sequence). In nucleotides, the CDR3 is TGTGCCAGCAGTTTAGGCTCGCCCTTGGATGGCTACACCTTC. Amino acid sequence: CASSLGSPLDGYTF.

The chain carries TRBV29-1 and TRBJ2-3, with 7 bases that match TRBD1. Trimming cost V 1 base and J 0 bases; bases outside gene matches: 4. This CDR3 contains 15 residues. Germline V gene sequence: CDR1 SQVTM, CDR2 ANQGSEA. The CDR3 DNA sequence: TGCAGCGTTGAAGCGGGACAGAAAAGCACAGATACGCAGTATTTT. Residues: CSVEAGQKSTDTQYF.

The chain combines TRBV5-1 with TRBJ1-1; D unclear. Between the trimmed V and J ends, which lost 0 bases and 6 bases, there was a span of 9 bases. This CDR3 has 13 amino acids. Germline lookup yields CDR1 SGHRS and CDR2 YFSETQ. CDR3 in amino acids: CASSLGTYAEAFF. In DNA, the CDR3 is TGCGCCAGCAGCTTGGGGACTTACGCTGAAGCTTTCTTT.

The CDR3 reads CASSDRGTVKNIQYF. The CDR3, as DNA: TGTGCCAGCAGCGACCGGGGGACGGTAAAAAACATTCAGTACTTC. The chain recombines TRBV5-6 with TRBJ2-4; maybe TRBD2 (6 bases). Germline V gives CDR1 SGHDT, CDR2 YYEEEE. CDR3 length equals 15 residues. V dropped 4 bases and J dropped 4 bases, with 15 bases sitting between them. The entire variable domain, with the rest obtained from reference TRBV5-6 and TRBJ2-4, is as follows: DAGVTQSPTHLIKTRGQQVTLRCSPKSGHDTVSWYQQALGQGPQFIFQYYEEEERQRGNFPDRFSGHQFPNYSSELNVNALLLGDSALYLCASSDRGTVKNIQYFGAGTRLSVL.

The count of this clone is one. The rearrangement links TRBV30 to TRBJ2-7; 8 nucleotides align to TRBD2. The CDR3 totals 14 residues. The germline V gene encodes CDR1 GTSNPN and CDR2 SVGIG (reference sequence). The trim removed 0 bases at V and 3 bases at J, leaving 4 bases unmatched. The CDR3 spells CAWSVGRGNYEQYF. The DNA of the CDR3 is TGTGCCTGGAGTGTCGGGAGGGGGAACTACGAGCAGTACTTC.

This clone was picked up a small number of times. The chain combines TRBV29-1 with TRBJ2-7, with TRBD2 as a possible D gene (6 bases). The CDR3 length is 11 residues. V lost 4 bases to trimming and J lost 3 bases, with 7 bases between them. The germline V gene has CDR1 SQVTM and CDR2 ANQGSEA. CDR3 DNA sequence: TGCAGCGTTGGGGGGGACTACGAGCAGTACTTC. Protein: CSVGGDYEQYF.

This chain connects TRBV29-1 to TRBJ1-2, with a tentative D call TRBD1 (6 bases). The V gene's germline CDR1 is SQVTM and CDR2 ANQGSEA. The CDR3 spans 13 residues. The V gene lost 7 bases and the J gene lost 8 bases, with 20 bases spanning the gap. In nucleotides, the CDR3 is TGCAGCGCGGCGAACAGGGAAATGGGCGGCTACACCTTC. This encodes CSAANREMGGYTF.

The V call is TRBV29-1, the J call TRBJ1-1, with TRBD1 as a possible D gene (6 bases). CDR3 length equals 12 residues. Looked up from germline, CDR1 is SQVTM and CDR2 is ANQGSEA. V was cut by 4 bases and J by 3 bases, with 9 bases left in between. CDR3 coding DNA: TGCAGCGTTGCGGCAGGGGACACTGAAGCTTTCTTT. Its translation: CSVAAGDTEAFF.

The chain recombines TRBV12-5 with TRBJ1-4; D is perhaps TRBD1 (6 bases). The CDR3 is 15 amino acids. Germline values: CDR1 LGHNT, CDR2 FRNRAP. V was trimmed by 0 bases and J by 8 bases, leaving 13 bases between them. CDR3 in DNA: TGTGCTAGTGGTTTGGTTCGCGGTAGGGGGGAAAAACTGTTTTTT. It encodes CASGLVRGRGEKLFF.

The CDR3 loop reads CASSFERVVGTEAFF. The DNA for the CDR3 is TGTGCCAGCAGCTTTGAAAGGGTCGTCGGCACTGAAGCTTTCTTT. The chain links TRBV7-9 to TRBJ1-1; D is unclear. The V end was cut by 3 bases, the J end by 4 bases, with 15 bases between. This CDR3 is built from 15 residues. The germline V gene has CDR1 SEHNR and CDR2 FQNEAQ (reference sequence).

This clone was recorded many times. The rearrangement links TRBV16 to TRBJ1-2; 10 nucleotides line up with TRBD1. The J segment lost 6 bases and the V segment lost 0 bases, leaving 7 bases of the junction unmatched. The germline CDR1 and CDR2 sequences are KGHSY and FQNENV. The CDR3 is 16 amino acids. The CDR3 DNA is TGTGCCAGCAGCCAATCTTCTACGGGACAGGGGAATGGCTACACCTTC. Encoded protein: CASSQSSTGQGNGYTF.